This paragraph covers one T cell receptor (beta chain) sequence. CDR3 length: 15 residues. Trimming cost V 0 bases and J 8 bases; bases outside gene matches: 8. Germline V lookup: CDR1 LGHDT, CDR2 YNNKEL (reference sequence). The sample comes from a study of blood T cell repertoires in COVID-19. Across the study: Whether acute or convalescent, the COVID-19 samples came from the United States, Italy and Spain. Sample material is recorded as cDNA or gDNA derived from T cells, B-cell-depleted T cells, or PBMCs.

Source study methods: Cell counts per sample came from amplifying reference gene primers. TCRdb's copy holds only in-frame clones and misses some; the assay was immunoSEQ multiplex PCR. V and J calls and clone size follow that table, whereas D and trimming were derived from the DNA. The profile covers about 86,000 clones, with about 82% appearing a single time and around 3% taken by the ten largest. The chain combines TRBV3-1 (or the pseudogene TRBV3-2) with TRBJ1-2, with 8 bases identical to TRBD1. The source material was peripheral blood. The origin of this receptor is a man aged 50-60 years with acute or convalescent COVID-19. The CDR3 loop reads CASSQDGQGARGYTF. In DNA form, the CDR3 reads TGTGCCAGCAGCCAAGATGGGCAGGGGGCGCGAGGCTACACCTTC.